A single sample gave rise to the 19 T cell receptor beta chains below, sequenced in a study of CXCR3-negative and CXCR3-positive naive CD8 T cells. The study, taken as a whole, reports: TRB CDR3s of CXCR3-positive naive cells were more hydrophobic than those of CXCR3-negative naive cells.

These receptors are not linked to any known antigen. cDNA libraries for TRB were generated by 5' RACE incorporating UMI labels. Reanalyzing the 5' RACE reads, TCRdb keeps one entry per CDR3 protein, without DNA. The sample shows 84,000 or so distinct CDR3 sequences, and roughly 0.64% sits with its ten largest clones. Specimen: naive CXCR3+ CD8+ T cells from blood. The sample's subset: CD45RO-CCR7+CD27+CD95- naive CD8+ T cells expressing CXCR3 (TNR3+). The receptors shown here come from a human donor in good health. Some clones in this sample may be carry-over from other donors' samples.

This chain joins TRBV6-7 and TRBJ2-1; TCRdb's D call of TRBD2 is untestable without DNA. TRBV6-7 is marked as an open reading frame, function uncertain. The CDR3 runs to 15 residues. The CDR3 protein is CASSFRQGRDNEQFF.

The chain combines TRBV4-2 with TRBJ1-1. The germline gives CDR1 LGHNA, CDR2 YNFKEQ. The length of the CDR3 is 15 residues. The CDR3 is CASSQVQVTNTEAFF.

This rearrangement joins TRBV15 to TRBJ1-1. The CDR3 runs 13 residues. The germline V gene encodes CDR1 LNHNV and CDR2 YYDKDF (reference sequence). The CDR3 sequence is CATSRQRLTEAFF.

The J gene is TRBJ2-1, the V gene TRBV28; TCRdb indicates TRBD2, and absent DNA this call remains unverified. Germline CDR1 and CDR2: MDHEN and SYDVKM. The CDR3 is 15 residues long. The CDR3 here is CASSLTSGGLYEQFF.

The chain uses TRBV11-1 and TRBJ2-7; the D gene TCRdb calls, TRBD1, cannot be checked with no DNA. Germline V CDR1 and CDR2: SGHAT, FQDESV (reference sequence). CDR3 length: 15 residues. The CDR3 loop reads CASSLRRGDSYEQYF.

The rearrangement links TRBV7-8 to TRBJ2-1. The CDR3 consists of 16 residues. CDR1 and CDR2 (germline): SGHVS, FQNEAQ. This CDR3 reads CASTYSTDSSYNEQFF.

CDR3 sequence reads: CASSPSGGEAFF. The rearrangement uses TRBV7-9 and TRBJ1-1. This CDR3 comprises 12 residues. The germline gives CDR1 SEHNR, CDR2 FQNEAQ (reference sequence).

The CDR3: CASSPAPEETQYF. This chain uses TRBV7-9 with TRBJ2-5; the D call of TRBD1 rests on TCRdb alone, since no DNA is present to check it. The CDR3 contains 13 residues. Germline V gene sequence: CDR1 SEHNR, CDR2 FQNEAQ (reference sequence).

The V call is TRBV29-1, the J call TRBJ2-1. The length of the CDR3 is 14 residues. Per the germline V gene, CDR1 is SQVTM and CDR2 is ANQGSEA. The CDR3 here is CSVHSTSNGLEQFF.

This chain connects TRBV4-3 to TRBJ2-7; TCRdb's D call of TRBD2 is untestable without DNA. Germline lookup yields CDR1 LGHNA and CDR2 YSLEER. CDR3 length equals 17 residues. CDR3 protein: CASSQSSSGRAGNEQYF.

This chain joins TRBV27 and TRBJ2-7; the D call of TRBD1 rests on TCRdb alone, since no DNA is present to check it. Germline CDR1 and CDR2: MNHEY and SMNVEV (reference sequence). CDR3 length: 18 amino acids. CDR3 region: CASSLRRAGRGAFYEQYF.

The CDR3 protein is CASRASGYNEQFF. The chain carries TRBV4-1 and TRBJ2-1; the TCRdb D gene call, TRBD2, has no DNA to confirm it. The CDR3 sequence is 13 residues long. Germline V gene lookup returns CDR1 MGHRA and CDR2 YSYEKL.

V and J are TRBV28 and TRBJ2-7; TCRdb returns TRBD1, unconfirmable since there is no DNA. Per the germline V gene, CDR1 is MDHEN and CDR2 is SYDVKM. CDR3 length: 14 residues. This chain's CDR3 is CASTSAGVSYEQYF.

This chain connects TRBV20-1 to TRBJ2-4; TCRdb calls TRBD1, which cannot be checked without DNA. The CDR3 has 13 residues. The germline gives CDR1 DFQATT, CDR2 SNEGSKA (reference sequence). CDR3 amino acids: CSASFATENIQYF.

The J gene is TRBJ1-1, the V gene TRBV20-1; TCRdb gives TRBD1 as the D gene, but with no DNA this cannot be confirmed. CDR1 is DFQATT and CDR2 is SNEGSKA in the germline V gene (reference sequence). This CDR3 comprises 13 residues. The CDR3 loop is CSASDRVGTEAFF.

This chain connects TRBV2 to TRBJ2-4; TCRdb lists TRBD1, though no DNA is available to test this call. Germline CDR1 and CDR2: SNHLY and FYNNEI. The CDR3 has 14 residues. Here the CDR3 reads CASSGREAKNIQYF.

The chain uses TRBV28 and TRBJ2-2; checking the TCRdb D call of TRBD1 is not possible without DNA. Germline V gene lookup returns CDR1 MDHEN and CDR2 SYDVKM. The CDR3 length is 17 residues. CDR3 protein: CASSSKTGTGYGGELFF. The entire variable domain, with the rest obtained from reference TRBV28 and TRBJ2-2, is as follows: DVKVTQSSRYLVKRTGEKVFLECVQDMDHENMFWYRQDPGLGLRLIYFSYDVKMKEKGDIPEGYSVSREKKERFSLILESASTNQTSMYLCASSSKTGTGYGGELFFGEGSRLTVL.

The rearrangement joins TRBV12-3 or TRBV12-4 to TRBJ2-2; the D call from TCRdb, TRBD2, cannot be confirmed without DNA. The CDR3 covers 16 residues. The CDR3 reads CASSSPTSGSTGELFF.

The chain has TRBV9 and TRBJ1-1; TCRdb calls TRBD1, which cannot be checked without DNA. The CDR3 consists of 11 residues. From germline, CDR1 is SGDLS and CDR2 YYNGEE. CDR3 region: CASRTGAEAFF.